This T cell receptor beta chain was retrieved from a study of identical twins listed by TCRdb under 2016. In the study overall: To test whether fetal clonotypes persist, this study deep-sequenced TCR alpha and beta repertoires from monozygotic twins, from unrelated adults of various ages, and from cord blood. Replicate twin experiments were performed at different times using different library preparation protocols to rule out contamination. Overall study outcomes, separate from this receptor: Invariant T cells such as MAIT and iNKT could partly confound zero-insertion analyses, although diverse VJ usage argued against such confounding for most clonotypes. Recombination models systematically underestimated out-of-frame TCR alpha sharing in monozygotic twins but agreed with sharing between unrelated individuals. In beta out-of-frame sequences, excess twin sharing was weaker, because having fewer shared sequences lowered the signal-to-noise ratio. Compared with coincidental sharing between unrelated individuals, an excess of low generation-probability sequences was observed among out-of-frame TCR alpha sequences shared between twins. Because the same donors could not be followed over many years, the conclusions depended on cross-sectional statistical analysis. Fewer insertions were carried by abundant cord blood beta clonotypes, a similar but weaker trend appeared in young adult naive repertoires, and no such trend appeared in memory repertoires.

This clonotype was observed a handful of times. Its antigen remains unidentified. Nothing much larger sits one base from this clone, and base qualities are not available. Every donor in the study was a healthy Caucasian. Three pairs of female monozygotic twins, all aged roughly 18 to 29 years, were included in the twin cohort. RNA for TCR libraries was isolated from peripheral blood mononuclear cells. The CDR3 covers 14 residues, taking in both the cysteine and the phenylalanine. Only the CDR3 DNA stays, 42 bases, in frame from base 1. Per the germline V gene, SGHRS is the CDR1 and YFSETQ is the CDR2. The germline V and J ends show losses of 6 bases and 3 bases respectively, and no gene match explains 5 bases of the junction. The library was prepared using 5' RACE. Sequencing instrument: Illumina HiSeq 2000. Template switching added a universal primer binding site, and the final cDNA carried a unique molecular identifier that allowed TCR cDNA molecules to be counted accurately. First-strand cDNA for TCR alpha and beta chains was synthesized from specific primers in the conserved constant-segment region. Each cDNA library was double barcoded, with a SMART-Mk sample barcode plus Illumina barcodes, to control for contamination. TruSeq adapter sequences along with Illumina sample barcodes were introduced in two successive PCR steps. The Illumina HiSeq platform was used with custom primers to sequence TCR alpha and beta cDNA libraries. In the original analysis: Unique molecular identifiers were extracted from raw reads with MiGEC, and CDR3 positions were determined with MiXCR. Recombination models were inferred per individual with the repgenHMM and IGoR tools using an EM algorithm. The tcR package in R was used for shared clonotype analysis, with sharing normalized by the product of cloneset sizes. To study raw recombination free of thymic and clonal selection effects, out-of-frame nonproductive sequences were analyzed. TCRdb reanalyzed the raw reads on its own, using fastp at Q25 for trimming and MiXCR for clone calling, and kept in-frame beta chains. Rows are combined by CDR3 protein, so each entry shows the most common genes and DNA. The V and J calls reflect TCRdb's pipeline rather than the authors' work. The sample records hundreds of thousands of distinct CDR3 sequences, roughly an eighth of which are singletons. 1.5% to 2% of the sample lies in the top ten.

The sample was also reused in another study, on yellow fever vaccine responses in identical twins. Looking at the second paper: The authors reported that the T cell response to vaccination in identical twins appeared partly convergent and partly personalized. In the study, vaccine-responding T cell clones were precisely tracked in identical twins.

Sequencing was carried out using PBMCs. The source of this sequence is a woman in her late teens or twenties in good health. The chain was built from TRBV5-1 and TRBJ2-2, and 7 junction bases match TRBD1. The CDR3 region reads CASNIGTDTGELFF. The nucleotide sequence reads TGCGCCAGCAATATTGGGACAGACACCGGGGAGCTGTTTTTT.